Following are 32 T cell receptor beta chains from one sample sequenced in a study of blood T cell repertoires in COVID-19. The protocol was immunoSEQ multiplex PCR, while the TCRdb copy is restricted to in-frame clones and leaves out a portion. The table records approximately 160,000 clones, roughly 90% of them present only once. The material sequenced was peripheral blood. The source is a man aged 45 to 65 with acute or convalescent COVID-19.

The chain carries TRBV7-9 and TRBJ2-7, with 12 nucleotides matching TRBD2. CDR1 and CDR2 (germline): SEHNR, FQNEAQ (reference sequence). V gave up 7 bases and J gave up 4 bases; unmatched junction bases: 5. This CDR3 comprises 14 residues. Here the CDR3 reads CASTPGLAGYEQYF. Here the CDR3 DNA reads TGTGCCAGCACCCCGGGACTAGCGGGTTACGAGCAGTACTTC.

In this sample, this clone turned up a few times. This chain's CDR3 is CASSLAGPNQPQHF. DNA for the CDR3: TGTGCCAGCAGTTTAGCCGGTCCCAATCAGCCCCAGCATTTT. This chain links TRBV27 with TRBJ1-5; D is ambiguous. The ends were cut back, 2 bases at V and 3 bases at J, with 8 bases in the middle. This CDR3 has 14 amino acids. Germline CDR1 is MNHEY and CDR2 is SMNVEV (reference sequence).

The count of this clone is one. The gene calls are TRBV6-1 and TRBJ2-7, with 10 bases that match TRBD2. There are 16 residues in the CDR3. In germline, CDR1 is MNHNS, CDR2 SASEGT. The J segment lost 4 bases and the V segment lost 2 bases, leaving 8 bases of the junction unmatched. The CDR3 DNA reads TGTGCCAGCAGTGAAACGGGTAGCGGGGGGAAATACGAGCAGTACGTC. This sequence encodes CASSETGSGGKYEQYV.

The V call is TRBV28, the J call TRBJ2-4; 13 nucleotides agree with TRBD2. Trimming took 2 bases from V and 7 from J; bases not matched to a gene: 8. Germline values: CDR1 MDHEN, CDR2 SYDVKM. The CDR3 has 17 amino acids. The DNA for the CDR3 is TGTGCCAGCAGTTTACTACTAGCGGGAGGGCCCGTGAACATTCAGTACTTC. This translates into CASSLLLAGGPVNIQYF.

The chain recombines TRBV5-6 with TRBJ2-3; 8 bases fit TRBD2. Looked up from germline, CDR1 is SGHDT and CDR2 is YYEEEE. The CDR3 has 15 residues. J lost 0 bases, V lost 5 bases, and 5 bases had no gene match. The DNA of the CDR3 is TGTGCCAGCAGTTTAGCGGGAATAAGCACAGATACGCAGTATTTT. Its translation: CASSLAGISTDTQYF.

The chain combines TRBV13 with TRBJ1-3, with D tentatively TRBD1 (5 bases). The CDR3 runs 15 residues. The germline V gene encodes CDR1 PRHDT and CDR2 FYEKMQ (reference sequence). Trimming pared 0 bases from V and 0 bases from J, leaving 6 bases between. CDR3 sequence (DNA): TGTGCCAGCAGCTTAGGAACAGGCTCTGGAAACACCATATATTTT. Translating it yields CASSLGTGSGNTIYF.

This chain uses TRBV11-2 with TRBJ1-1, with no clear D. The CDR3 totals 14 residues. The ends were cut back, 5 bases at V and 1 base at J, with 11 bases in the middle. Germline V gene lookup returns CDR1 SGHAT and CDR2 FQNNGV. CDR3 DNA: TGTGCCAGCAGCACTCGGCGGGGGAACACTGAAGCTTTCTTT. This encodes CASSTRRGNTEAFF.

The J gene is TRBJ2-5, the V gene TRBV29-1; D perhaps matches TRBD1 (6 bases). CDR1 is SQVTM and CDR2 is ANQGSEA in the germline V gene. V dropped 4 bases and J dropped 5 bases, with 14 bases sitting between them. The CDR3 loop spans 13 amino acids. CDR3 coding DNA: TGCAGCGTTGTAGGACAGTCCTCGGAGACCCAGTACTTC. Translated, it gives CSVVGQSSETQYF. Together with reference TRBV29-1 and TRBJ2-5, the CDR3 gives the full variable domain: SAVISQKPSRDICQRGTSLTIQCQVDSQVTMMFWYRQQPGQSLTLIATANQGSEATYESGFVIDKFPISRPNLTFSTLTVSNMSPEDSSIYLCSVVGQSSETQYFGPGTRLLVL.

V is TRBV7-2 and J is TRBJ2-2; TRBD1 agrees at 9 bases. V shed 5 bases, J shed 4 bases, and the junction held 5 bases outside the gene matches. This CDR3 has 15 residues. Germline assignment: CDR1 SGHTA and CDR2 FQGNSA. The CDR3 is CASSQYRGPTGELFF. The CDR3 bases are TGTGCCAGCAGCCAATACAGGGGGCCCACCGGGGAGCTGTTTTTT.

CDR3: CASSVDSGGGETQYF. The CDR3 nucleotides are TGTGCCAGCAGCGTAGATTCAGGGGGCGGAGAGACCCAGTACTTC. The chain links TRBV9 to TRBJ2-5; TRBD1 matches at 8 bases. The CDR3 is made up of 15 amino acids. CDR1 and CDR2 (germline): SGDLS, YYNGEE. J was trimmed by 4 bases and V by 0 bases; bases with no gene match: 5.

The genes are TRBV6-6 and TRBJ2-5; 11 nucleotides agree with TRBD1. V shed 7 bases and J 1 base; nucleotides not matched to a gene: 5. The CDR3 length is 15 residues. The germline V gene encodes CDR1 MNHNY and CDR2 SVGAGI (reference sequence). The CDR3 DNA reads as TGTGCCAGCAACCCCGGGACAGGGGGCCAAGAGACCCAGTACTTC. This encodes CASNPGTGGQETQYF.

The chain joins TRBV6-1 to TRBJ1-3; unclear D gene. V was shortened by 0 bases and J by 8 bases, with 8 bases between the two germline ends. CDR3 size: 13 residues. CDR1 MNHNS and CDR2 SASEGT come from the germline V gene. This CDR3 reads CASSEASGYTIYF. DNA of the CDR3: TGTGCCAGCAGTGAAGCGTCAGGATACACCATATATTTT.

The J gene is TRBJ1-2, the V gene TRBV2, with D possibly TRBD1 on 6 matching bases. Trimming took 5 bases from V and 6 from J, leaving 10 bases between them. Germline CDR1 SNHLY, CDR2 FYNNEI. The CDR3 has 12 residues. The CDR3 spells CASSQTGNGYTF. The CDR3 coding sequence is TGTGCCAGCAGTCAAACAGGGAATGGCTACACCTTC.

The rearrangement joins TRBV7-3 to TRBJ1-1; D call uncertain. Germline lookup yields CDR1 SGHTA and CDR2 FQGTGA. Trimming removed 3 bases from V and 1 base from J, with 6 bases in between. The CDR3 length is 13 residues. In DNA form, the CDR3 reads TGTGCCAGCAGCTTCGACAAGAACACTGAAGCTTTCTTT. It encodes CASSFDKNTEAFF. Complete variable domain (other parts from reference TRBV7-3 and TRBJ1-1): GAGVSQTPSNKVTEKGKYVELRCDPISGHTALYWYRQSLGQGPEFLIYFQGTGAADDSGLPNDRFFAVRPEGSVSTLKIQRTERGDSAVYLCASSFDKNTEAFFGQGTRLTVV.

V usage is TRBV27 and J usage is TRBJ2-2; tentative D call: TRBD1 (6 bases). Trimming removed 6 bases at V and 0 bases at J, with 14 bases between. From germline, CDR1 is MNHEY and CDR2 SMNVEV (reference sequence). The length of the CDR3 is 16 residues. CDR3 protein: CASSRYRVANTGELFF. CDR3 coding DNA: TGTGCCAGCAGCCGTTACAGGGTCGCGAACACCGGGGAGCTGTTTTTT.

CDR3 sequence: CASSLGGRQAQGGAAFF. Written as DNA, the CDR3 is TGTGCCAGCAGCTTAGGTGGCAGACAGGCCCAGGGGGGCGCAGCTTTCTTT. The gene calls are TRBV7-2 and TRBJ1-1; 7 bases align to TRBD1. Trimming at V came to 1 base and at J to 10 bases, leaving 18 bases not matched to a gene. This CDR3 comprises 17 residues. In germline, CDR1 is SGHTA, CDR2 FQGNSA.

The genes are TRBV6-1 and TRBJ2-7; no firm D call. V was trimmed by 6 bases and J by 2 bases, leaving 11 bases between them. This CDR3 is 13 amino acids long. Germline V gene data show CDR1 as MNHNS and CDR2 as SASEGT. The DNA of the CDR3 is TGTGCCAGCAGAAATCAGGCCCCCTACGAGCAGTACTTC. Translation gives CASRNQAPYEQYF.

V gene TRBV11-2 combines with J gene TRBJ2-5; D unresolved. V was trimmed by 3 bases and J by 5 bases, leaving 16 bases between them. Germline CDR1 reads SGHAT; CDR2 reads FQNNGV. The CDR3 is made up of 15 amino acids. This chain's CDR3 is CASSLGHHSRETQYF. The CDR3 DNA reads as TGTGCCAGCAGCTTGGGTCACCATAGCCGGGAGACCCAGTACTTC.

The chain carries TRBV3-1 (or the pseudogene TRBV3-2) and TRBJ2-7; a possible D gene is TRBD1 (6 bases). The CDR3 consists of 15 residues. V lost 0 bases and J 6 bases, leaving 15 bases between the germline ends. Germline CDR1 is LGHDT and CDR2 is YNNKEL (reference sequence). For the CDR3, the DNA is TGTGCCAGCAGCCAAGATCTACACAGGGTCGGCGAGCAGTACTTC. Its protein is CASSQDLHRVGEQYF.

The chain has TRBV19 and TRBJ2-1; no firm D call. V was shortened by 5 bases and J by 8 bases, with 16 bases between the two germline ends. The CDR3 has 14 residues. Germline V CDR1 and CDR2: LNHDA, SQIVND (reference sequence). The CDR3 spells CASSPLLSLHEQFF. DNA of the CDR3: TGTGCCAGTAGTCCCTTACTTAGCTTACATGAGCAGTTCTTC.

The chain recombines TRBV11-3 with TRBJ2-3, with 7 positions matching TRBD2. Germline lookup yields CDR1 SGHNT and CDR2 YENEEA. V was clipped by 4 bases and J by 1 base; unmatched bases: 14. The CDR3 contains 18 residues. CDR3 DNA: TGTGCCAGCAGCTGGGCGGTAGGGGCGGGGGTCGGCACAGATACGCAGTATTTT. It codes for CASSWAVGAGVGTDTQYF.

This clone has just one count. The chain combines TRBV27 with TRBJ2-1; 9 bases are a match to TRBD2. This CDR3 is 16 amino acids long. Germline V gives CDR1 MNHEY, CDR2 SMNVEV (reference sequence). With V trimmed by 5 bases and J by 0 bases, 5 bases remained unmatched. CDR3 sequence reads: CASSPRLAVSYNEQFF. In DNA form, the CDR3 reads TGTGCCAGCAGTCCTCGACTAGCGGTCTCCTACAATGAGCAGTTCTTC.

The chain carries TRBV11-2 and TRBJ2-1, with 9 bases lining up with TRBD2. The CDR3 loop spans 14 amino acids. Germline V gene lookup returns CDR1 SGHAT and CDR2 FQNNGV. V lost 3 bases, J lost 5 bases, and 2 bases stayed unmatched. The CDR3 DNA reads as TGTGCCAGCAGCTTGGCGGGGGGGGACAATGAGCAGTTCTTC. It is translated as CASSLAGGDNEQFF.

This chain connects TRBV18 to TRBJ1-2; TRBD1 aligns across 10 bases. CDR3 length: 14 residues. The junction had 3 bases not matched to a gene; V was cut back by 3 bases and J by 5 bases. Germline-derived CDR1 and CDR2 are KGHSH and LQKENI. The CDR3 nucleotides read TGTGCCAGCTCACCGGGGACAGGGGTTTATGGCTACACCTTC. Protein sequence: CASSPGTGVYGYTF.

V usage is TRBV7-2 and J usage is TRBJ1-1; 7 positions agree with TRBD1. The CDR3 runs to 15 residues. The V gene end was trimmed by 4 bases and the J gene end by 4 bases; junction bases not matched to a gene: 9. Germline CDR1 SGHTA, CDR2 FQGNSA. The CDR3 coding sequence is TGTGCCAGCAGCTCGACAGGGTTTTTTGGCACTGAAGCTTTCTTT. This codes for CASSSTGFFGTEAFF.

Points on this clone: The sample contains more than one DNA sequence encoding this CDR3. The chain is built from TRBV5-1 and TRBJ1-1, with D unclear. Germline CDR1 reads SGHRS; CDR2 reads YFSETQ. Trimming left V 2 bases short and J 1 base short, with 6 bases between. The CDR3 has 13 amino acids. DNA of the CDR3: TGCGCCAGCAGCTTAGCAGGGAACACTGAAGCTTTCTTT. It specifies CASSLAGNTEAFF.

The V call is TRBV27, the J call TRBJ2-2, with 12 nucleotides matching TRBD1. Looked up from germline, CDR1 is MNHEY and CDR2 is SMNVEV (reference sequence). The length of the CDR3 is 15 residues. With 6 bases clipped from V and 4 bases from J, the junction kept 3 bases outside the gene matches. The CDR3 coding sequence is TGTGCCAGCAGCAGGGACAGGGGGCGCACCGGGGAGCTGTTTTTT. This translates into CASSRDRGRTGELFF.

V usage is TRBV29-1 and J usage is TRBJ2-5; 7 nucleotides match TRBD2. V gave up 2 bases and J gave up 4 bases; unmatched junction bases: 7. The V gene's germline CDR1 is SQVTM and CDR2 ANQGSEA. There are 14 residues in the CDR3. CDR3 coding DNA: TGCAGCGTTGAACGACCACTAGCGCTAGAGACCCAGTACTTC. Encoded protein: CSVERPLALETQYF.

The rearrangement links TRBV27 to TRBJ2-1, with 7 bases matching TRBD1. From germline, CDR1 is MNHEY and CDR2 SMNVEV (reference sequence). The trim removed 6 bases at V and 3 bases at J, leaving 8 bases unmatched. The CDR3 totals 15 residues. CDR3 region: CASSLMGQSYNEQFF. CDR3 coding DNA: TGTGCCAGCAGCCTTATGGGACAGAGCTACAATGAGCAGTTCTTC.

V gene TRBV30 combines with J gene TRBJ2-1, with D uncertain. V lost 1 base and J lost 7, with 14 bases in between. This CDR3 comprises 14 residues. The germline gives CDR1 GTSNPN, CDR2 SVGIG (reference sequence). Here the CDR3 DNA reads TGTGCCTGGAGTGCCCTCTATCTGAAGAATGAGCAGTTCTTC. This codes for CAWSALYLKNEQFF.

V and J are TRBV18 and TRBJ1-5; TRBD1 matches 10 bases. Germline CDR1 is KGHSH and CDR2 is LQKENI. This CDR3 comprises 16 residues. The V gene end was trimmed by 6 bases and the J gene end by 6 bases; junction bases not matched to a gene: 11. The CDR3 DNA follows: TGTGCCAGCTCCCTCACCCGGACAGGGGGTAGTCAGCCCCAGCATTTT. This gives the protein CASSLTRTGGSQPQHF.

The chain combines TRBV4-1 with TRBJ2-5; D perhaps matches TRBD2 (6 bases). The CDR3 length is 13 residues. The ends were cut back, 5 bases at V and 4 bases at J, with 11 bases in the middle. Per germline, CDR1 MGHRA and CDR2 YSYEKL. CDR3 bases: TGCGCCAGCAGCTCCAGACTAGGAGAGACCCAGTACTTC. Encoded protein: CASSSRLGETQYF.